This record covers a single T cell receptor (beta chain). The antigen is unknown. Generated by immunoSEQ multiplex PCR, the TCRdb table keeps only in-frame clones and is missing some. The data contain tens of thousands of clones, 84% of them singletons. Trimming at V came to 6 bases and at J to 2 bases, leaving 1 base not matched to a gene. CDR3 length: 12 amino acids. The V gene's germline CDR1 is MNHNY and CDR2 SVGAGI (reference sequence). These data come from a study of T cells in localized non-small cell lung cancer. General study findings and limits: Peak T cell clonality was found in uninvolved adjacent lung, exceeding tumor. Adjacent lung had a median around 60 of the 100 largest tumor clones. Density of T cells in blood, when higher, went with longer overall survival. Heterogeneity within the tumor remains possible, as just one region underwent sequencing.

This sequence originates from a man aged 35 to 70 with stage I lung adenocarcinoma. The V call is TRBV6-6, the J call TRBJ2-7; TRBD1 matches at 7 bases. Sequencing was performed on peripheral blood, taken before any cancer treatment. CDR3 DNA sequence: TGTGCCAGCAGGACAGGGACCTACGAGCAGTACTTC. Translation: CASRTGTYEQYF.